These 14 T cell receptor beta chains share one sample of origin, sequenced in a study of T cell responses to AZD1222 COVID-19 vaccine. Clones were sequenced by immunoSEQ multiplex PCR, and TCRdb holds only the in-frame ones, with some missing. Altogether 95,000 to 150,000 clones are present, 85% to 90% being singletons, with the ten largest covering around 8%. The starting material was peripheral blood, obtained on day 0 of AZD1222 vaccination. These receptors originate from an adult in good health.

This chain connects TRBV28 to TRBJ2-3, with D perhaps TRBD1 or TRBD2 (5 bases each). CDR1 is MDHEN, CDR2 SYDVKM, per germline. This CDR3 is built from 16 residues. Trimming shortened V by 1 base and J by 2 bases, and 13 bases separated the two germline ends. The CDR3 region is CASSLYPGPSTDTQYF. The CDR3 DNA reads TGTGCCAGCAGTTTATACCCGGGACCCTCCACAGATACGCAGTATTTT.

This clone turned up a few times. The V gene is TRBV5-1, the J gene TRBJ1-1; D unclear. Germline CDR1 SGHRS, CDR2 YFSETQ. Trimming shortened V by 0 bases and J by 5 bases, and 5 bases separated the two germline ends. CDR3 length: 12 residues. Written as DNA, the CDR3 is TGCGCCAGCAGCTTGGATCTGACTGAAGCTTTCTTT. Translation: CASSLDLTEAFF.

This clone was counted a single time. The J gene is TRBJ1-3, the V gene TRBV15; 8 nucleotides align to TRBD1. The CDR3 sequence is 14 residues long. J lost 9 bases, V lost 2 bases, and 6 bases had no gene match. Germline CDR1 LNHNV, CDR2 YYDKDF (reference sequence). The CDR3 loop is CATSRQTGGVTIYF. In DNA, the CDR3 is TGTGCCACCAGCAGACAAACAGGGGGGGTCACCATATATTTT.

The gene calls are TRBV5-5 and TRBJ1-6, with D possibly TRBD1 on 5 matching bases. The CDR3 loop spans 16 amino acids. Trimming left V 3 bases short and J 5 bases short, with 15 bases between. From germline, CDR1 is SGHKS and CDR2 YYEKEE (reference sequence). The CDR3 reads CASSWGEYGNNSPLHF. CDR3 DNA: TGTGCCAGCAGCTGGGGGGAATACGGAAATAATTCACCCCTCCACTTT.

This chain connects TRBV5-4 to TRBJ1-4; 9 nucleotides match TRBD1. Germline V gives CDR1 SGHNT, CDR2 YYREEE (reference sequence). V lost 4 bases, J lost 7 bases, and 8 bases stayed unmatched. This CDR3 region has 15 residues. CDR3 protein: CASSARTGESEKLFF. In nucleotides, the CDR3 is TGTGCCAGCAGCGCTAGGACAGGGGAGAGTGAAAAACTGTTTTTT. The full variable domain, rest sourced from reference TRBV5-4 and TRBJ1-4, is ETGVTQSPTHLIKTRGQQVTLRCSSQSGHNTVSWYQQALGQGPQFIFQYYREEENGRGNFPPRFSGLQFPNYSSELNVNALELDDSALYLCASSARTGESEKLFFGSGTQLSVL.

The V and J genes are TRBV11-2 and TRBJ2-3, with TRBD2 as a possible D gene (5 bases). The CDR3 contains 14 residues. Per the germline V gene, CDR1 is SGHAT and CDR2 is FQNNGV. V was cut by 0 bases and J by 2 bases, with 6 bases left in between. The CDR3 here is CASSLDRDTDTQYF. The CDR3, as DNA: TGTGCCAGCAGCTTAGATCGGGACACAGATACGCAGTATTTT.

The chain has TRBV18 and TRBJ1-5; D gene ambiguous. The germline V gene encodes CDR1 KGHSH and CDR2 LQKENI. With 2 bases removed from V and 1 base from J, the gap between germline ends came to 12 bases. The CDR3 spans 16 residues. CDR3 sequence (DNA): TGTGCCAGCTCACCAGCTGTACCACAGAGCAATCAGCCCCAGCATTTT. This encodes CASSPAVPQSNQPQHF.

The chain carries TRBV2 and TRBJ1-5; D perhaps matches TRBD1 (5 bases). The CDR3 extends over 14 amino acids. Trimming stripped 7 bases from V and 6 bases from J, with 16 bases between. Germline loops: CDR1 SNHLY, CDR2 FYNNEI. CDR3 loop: CASKEHGASQPQHF. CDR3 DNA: TGTGCCAGCAAGGAACACGGGGCGTCTCAGCCCCAGCATTTT.

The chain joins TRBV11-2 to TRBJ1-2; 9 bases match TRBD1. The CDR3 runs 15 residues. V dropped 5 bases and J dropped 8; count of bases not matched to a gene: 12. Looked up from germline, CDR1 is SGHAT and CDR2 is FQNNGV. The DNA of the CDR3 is TGTGCCAGCAGCCCATACCCACAGGGGGCGCTCGGCTACACCTTC. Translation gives CASSPYPQGALGYTF.

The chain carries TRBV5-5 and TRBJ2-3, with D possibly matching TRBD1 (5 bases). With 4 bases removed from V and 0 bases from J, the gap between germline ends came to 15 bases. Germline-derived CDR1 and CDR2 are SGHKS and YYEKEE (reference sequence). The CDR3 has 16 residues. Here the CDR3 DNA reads TGTGCCAGCAGCCCCCTCACAGGATCTAGCACAGATACGCAGTATTTT. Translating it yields CASSPLTGSSTDTQYF.

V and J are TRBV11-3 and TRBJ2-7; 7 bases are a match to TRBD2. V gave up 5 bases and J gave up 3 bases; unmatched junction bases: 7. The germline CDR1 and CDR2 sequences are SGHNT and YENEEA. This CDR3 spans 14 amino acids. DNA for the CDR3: TGTGCCAGCAGCCCGGGACTACAGGACTACGAGCAGTACTTC. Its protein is CASSPGLQDYEQYF.

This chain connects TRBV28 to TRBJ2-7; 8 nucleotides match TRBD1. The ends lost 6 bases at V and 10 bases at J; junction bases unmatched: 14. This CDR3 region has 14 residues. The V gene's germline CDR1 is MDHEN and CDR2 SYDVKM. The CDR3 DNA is TGTGCCAGCAGACCACAAGACAGGGGTTTCAGTCAGTACTTC. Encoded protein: CASRPQDRGFSQYF.

DNA of the CDR3: TGTGCCTGGAACGGGGCGGGGGCAGCTGGAAACACCATATATTTT. This translates into CAWNGAGAAGNTIYF. The chain links TRBV30 to TRBJ1-3; possibly TRBD1 for D (6 bases). Trimming stripped 4 bases from V and 2 bases from J, with 15 bases between. This CDR3 is 15 amino acids long. CDR1 and CDR2 (germline): GTSNPN, SVGIG (reference sequence).

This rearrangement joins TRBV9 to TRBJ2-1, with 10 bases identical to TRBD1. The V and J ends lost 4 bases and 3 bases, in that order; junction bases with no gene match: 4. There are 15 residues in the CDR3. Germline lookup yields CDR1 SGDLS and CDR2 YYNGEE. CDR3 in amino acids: CASSYGTGDYNEQFF. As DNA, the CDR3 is TGTGCCAGCAGCTACGGGACAGGGGACTACAATGAGCAGTTCTTC. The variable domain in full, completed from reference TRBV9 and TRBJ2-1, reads DSGVTQTPKHLITATGQRVTLRCSPRSGDLSVYWYQQSLDQGLQFLIQYYNGEERAKGNILERFSAQQFPDLHSELNLSSLELGDSALYFCASSYGTGDYNEQFFGPGTRLTVL.